A single T cell receptor (beta chain) is shown here with its context. Its specificity is not known. The entry originates in a study of early T cells in non-severe SARS-CoV-2 infection. Overall study: Sequencing of bulk RNA from unsorted whole blood was done, without chain pairing.

The CDR3 is 13 amino acids. V gave up 5 bases and J gave up 2 bases; unmatched junction bases: 2. CDR1 is SQVTM, CDR2 ANQGSEA, per germline. Study-wide results and caveats: Anti-spike CD8 specificities were favored by VDJdb matching, whose results missed private and CD4 specificities.

Attached unique molecular identifiers marked individual cDNA molecules. TCRdb redid the calling of the 5' RACE reads with MiXCR, one entry per CDR3 protein. The sample includes around 66,000 distinct CDR3 sequences, over 4.5% of them seen just once. The chain uses TRBV29-1 and TRBJ1-5; the match to TRBD1 covers 8 bases. This receptor was obtained from an adult who was a healthcare worker with PCR-confirmed SARS-CoV-2 infection or an uninfected control (not recorded which). The input for sequencing was whole blood, taken at baseline. Here the CDR3 DNA reads TGCAGCGTTCAGGGGGCTCGCAATCAGCCCCAGCATTTT. This encodes CSVQGARNQPQHF.